The 27 T cell receptor beta chains below come from one sample, sequenced in a study of shared clonotypes between healthy human individuals. Here immunoSEQ multiplex PCR was the method, and the copy in TCRdb shows in-frame clones only, minus some. This table has some 2,500,000 clones, roughly 93% appearing once. Sequenced material: naive CD4+ T cells from PBMCs. Subset defined: CD45RA+ positively selected. The receptors originated from a man aged 18 to 29 in good health. Some clones in this sample may be carry-over from other donors' samples.

The rearrangement joins TRBV5-8 to TRBJ1-2, with D hard to call. The CDR3 runs to 15 residues. Germline CDR1 SGHTS, CDR2 YDEGEE. V was pared by 5 bases and J by 9 bases, with 23 bases between. In nucleotides, the CDR3 is TGTGCCAGCAGTCAAGGGTTGGTCCGGATCCAAAGCTACACCTTC. This codes for CASSQGLVRIQSYTF.

This clone showed up just once. This chain connects TRBV28 to TRBJ2-2; D gene unclear. Per the germline V gene, CDR1 is MDHEN and CDR2 is SYDVKM. This CDR3 is 14 amino acids long. The germline V and J ends were trimmed by 5 bases and 9 bases, with 16 bases remaining between them. CDR3 DNA: TGTGCCAGCAGTCCCCTTGACGTGGCAAGGGAGCTGTTTTTT. It specifies CASSPLDVARELFF.

This sequence joins TRBV14 and TRBJ2-5; 9 nucleotides align to TRBD2. Germline assignment: CDR1 SGHDN and CDR2 FVKESK. J was trimmed by 2 bases and V by 4 bases; bases with no gene match: 5. The CDR3 contains 15 residues. The CDR3 loop reads CASSPTSGTQETQYF. The DNA of the CDR3 is TGTGCCAGCAGCCCGACTAGCGGAACTCAAGAGACCCAGTACTTC.

This chain joins TRBV11-1 and TRBJ2-1; 7 positions agree with TRBD1. The trim removed 4 bases at V and 4 bases at J, leaving 4 bases unmatched. The CDR3 is made up of 14 amino acids. CDR1 and CDR2 (germline): SGHAT, FQDESV (reference sequence). This chain's CDR3 is CASSYRDRYNEQFF. In nucleotides, the CDR3 is TGTGCCAGCAGCTACCGGGACAGATACAATGAGCAGTTCTTC.

The chain has TRBV28 and TRBJ1-1; D remains unclear. This CDR3 is built from 13 residues. The germline V gene encodes CDR1 MDHEN and CDR2 SYDVKM. The DNA of the CDR3 is TGTACGAGCAGGCACCGGAGATACACTGAAGCTTTCTTT. It translates to CTSRHRRYTEAFF.

V usage is TRBV28 and J usage is TRBJ2-3; weak D call: TRBD1 (6 bases). Per germline, CDR1 MDHEN and CDR2 SYDVKM. V was pared by 6 bases and J by 9 bases, with 13 bases between. CDR3 size: 12 residues. CDR3 sequence (DNA): TGTGCCAGCAGGAACAGGGTATCGACGCAGTATTTT. Translated, it gives CASRNRVSTQYF.

The gene calls are TRBV18 and TRBJ1-1; no definite D call. The length of the CDR3 is 15 residues. With 4 bases removed from V and 1 base from J, the gap between germline ends came to 13 bases. Germline assignment: CDR1 KGHSH and CDR2 LQKENI. CDR3: CASSLFHSENTEAFF. CDR3 coding DNA: TGTGCCAGCTCACTTTTTCACAGCGAGAACACTGAAGCTTTCTTT.

CDR3 nucleotides: TGCGCCAGCAGCGAACAAGTAGACAATGAGCAGTTCTTC. This codes for CASSEQVDNEQFF. This rearrangement joins TRBV5-1 to TRBJ2-1; D is unresolved. The CDR3 contains 13 residues. Trimming shortened V by 4 bases and J by 5 bases, and 10 bases separated the two germline ends. Germline V gene lookup returns CDR1 SGHRS and CDR2 YFSETQ.

This sequence joins TRBV18 and TRBJ2-3; the match to TRBD1 covers 9 bases. The CDR3 has 16 residues. Germline CDR1 KGHSH, CDR2 LQKENI. The trim removed 2 bases at V and 3 bases at J, leaving 6 bases unmatched. This CDR3 reads CASSPTRTGVTDTQYF. CDR3 bases: TGTGCCAGCTCACCAACCCGGACAGGGGTGACAGATACGCAGTATTTT.

V is TRBV7-3 and J is TRBJ2-2; TRBD2 matches 9 bases. The J segment lost 4 bases and the V segment lost 5 bases, leaving 8 bases of the junction unmatched. In germline, CDR1 is SGHTA, CDR2 FQGTGA. This CDR3 has 16 residues. The CDR3 sequence: CASSPGREGLTGELFF. For the CDR3, the DNA is TGTGCCAGCAGCCCGGGGCGGGAGGGCCTCACCGGGGAGCTGTTTTTT.

This chain links TRBV28 with TRBJ1-2; TRBD1 might be the D (6 bases). CDR3 length equals 17 residues. Trimming stripped 1 base from V and 3 bases from J, with 18 bases between. Germline CDR1 is MDHEN and CDR2 is SYDVKM. The CDR3 reads CASSLFSEGGMDYGYTF. DNA for the CDR3: TGTGCCAGCAGTTTATTTTCGGAGGGGGGGATGGACTATGGCTACACCTTC.

This sequence joins TRBV19 and TRBJ2-3; D is unresolved. Between the trimmed V and J ends, which lost 4 bases and 1 base, there was a span of 12 bases. There are 15 residues in the CDR3. Germline values: CDR1 LNHDA, CDR2 SQIVND (reference sequence). In nucleotides, the CDR3 is TGTGCCAGTAGTAGAGGAGATCTCGGCACAGATACGCAGTATTTT. Amino acid sequence: CASSRGDLGTDTQYF.

The rearrangement links TRBV7-9 to TRBJ2-1; TRBD1 matches at 9 bases. V lost 10 bases to trimming and J lost 8 bases; unmatched junction nucleotides: 9. The CDR3 contains 13 residues. Per germline, CDR1 SEHNR and CDR2 FQNEAQ (reference sequence). The CDR3 reads CATGTGRIDEQFF. CDR3 DNA: TGTGCCACCGGGACAGGGAGGATCGATGAGCAGTTCTTC. Filled out from reference TRBV7-9 and TRBJ2-1, the complete variable domain reads DTGVSQNPRHKITKRGQNVTFRCDPISEHNRLYWYRQTLGQGPEFLTYFQNEAQLEKSRLLSDRFSAERPKGSFSTLEIQRTEQGDSAMYLCATGTGRIDEQFFGPGTRLTVL.

The gene calls are TRBV15 and TRBJ1-3; D remains ambiguous. The CDR3 extends over 13 amino acids. Looked up from germline, CDR1 is LNHNV and CDR2 is YYDKDF (reference sequence). Trimming took off 3 bases at V and 7 bases at J, with 10 bases between the two ends. In nucleotides, the CDR3 is TGTGCCACCAGCAGCGCCGCGGGTAACACCATATATTTT. Its translation is CATSSAAGNTIYF.

This sequence joins TRBV7-2 and TRBJ2-2; D may be TRBD1 (6 bases). The V end was cut by 5 bases, the J end by 8 bases, with 12 bases between. This CDR3 is built from 13 residues. CDR1 and CDR2 (germline): SGHTA, FQGNSA. DNA for the CDR3: TGTGCCAGCAGCCTTAACAGGGCTGGGGAGCTGTTTTTT. Encoded protein: CASSLNRAGELFF.

This chain connects TRBV14 to TRBJ2-7; D gene uncertain. The CDR3 loop spans 12 amino acids. Germline V gene data show CDR1 as SGHDN and CDR2 as FVKESK. Trimming took off 4 bases at V and 7 bases at J, with 11 bases between the two ends. The CDR3 bases are TGTGCCAGCAGCCGGCGACTCGGAGAGCAGTACTTC. Its protein product is CASSRRLGEQYF.

The chain links TRBV19 to TRBJ1-5; D unclear. CDR3 length equals 14 residues. V was clipped by 1 base and J by 3 bases, with 7 bases between them. Germline assignment: CDR1 LNHDA and CDR2 SQIVND (reference sequence). The DNA for the CDR3 is TGTGCCAGTAGTATAGTAGCCATCAATCAGCCCCAGCATTTT. Translating gives CASSIVAINQPQHF.

This chain links TRBV27 with TRBJ1-1; 7 positions agree with TRBD1. CDR1 is MNHEY, CDR2 SMNVEV, per germline (reference sequence). This CDR3 contains 15 residues. V dropped 6 bases and J dropped 4; count of bases not matched to a gene: 11. CDR3 region: CASRPHRGDGTEAFF. For the CDR3, the DNA is TGTGCCAGCAGGCCACACAGGGGAGATGGCACTGAAGCTTTCTTT.

V is TRBV7-8 and J is TRBJ2-5; TRBD2 might be the D (6 bases). Germline V gives CDR1 SGHVS, CDR2 FQNEAQ. Trimming left V 0 bases short and J 11 bases short, with 19 bases between. CDR3 length: 15 amino acids. CDR3 sequence: CASSLARTLPREQYF. CDR3 coding DNA: TGTGCCAGCAGCTTAGCGAGGACCCTCCCTCGGGAGCAGTACTTC.

This sequence joins TRBV25-1 and TRBJ2-1, with D possibly TRBD2 on 5 matching bases. The CDR3 totals 15 residues. The germline V gene has CDR1 MGHDK and CDR2 SYGVNS. V shed 3 bases and J shed 8 bases, with 17 bases lying between them. CDR3 protein: CASSDWGGGSYEQFF. For the CDR3, the DNA is TGTGCCAGCAGTGATTGGGGTGGTGGGAGCTATGAGCAGTTCTTC.

Points on this clone: Additional DNA sequences in this sample encode the identical CDR3. V and J are TRBV5-4 and TRBJ2-5; D may be TRBD1 (5 bases). The CDR3 is 14 residues long. The V gene lost 4 bases and the J gene lost 0 bases, with 10 bases spanning the gap. Germline loops: CDR1 SGHNT, CDR2 YYREEE (reference sequence). CDR3 sequence reads: CASSLRQYQETQYF. In nucleotides, the CDR3 is TGTGCCAGCAGCCTACGACAGTACCAAGAGACCCAGTACTTC.

V and J are TRBV2 and TRBJ1-4, with D possibly being TRBD1 (6 bases). Germline V CDR1 and CDR2: SNHLY, FYNNEI. Trimming cost V 0 bases and J 9 bases, with 11 bases left between them. The CDR3 covers 14 residues. The CDR3 nucleotides are TGTGCCAGCAGTGAAGCATCGGGGGGGCAAAAACTGTTTTTT. Amino acid sequence: CASSEASGGQKLFF.

V usage is TRBV7-9 and J usage is TRBJ1-1; 8 bases line up with TRBD1. The germline V gene has CDR1 SEHNR and CDR2 FQNEAQ (reference sequence). The CDR3 has 17 residues. V trimming: 5 bases; J trimming: 0 bases; junction bases outside the gene matches: 11. The CDR3 DNA reads TGTGCCAGCAGCACCACCCTGACAGGGGCAATGAACACTGAAGCTTTCTTT. This sequence encodes CASSTTLTGAMNTEAFF.

V gene TRBV27 combines with J gene TRBJ2-4; a weak D match, TRBD2 (6 bases). Trimming removed 4 bases from V and 0 bases from J, with 13 bases in between. Germline values: CDR1 MNHEY, CDR2 SMNVEV (reference sequence). The CDR3 is 16 amino acids. CDR3 sequence reads: CASSSLADLAKNIQYF. Written as DNA, the CDR3 is TGTGCCAGCAGTTCACTAGCAGATCTAGCCAAAAACATTCAGTACTTC.

The rearrangement joins TRBV28 to TRBJ2-7; possible D gene TRBD2, 6 bases. V lost 4 bases, J lost 1 base, and 11 bases lay in between. Germline V gene data show CDR1 as MDHEN and CDR2 as SYDVKM. The CDR3 is made up of 14 amino acids. This CDR3 is CASSSGRESYEQYF. Here the CDR3 DNA reads TGTGCCAGCAGTTCCGGACGGGAGTCCTACGAGCAGTACTTC.

The rearrangement joins TRBV14 to TRBJ2-3; D gene unclear. The germline CDR1 and CDR2 sequences are SGHDN and FVKESK. The V end was cut by 0 bases, the J end by 2 bases, with 12 bases between. This CDR3 region has 16 residues. The CDR3: CASSQETNRPTDTQYF. The CDR3, as DNA: TGTGCCAGCAGCCAAGAGACCAACAGACCCACAGATACGCAGTATTTT.

This chain uses TRBV11-3 with TRBJ2-1; 10 bases align to TRBD1. The CDR3 runs 17 residues. V lost 2 bases, J lost 9 bases, and 13 bases stayed unmatched. CDR1 SGHNT and CDR2 YENEEA come from the germline V gene. The CDR3 region has the DNA TGTGCCAGCAGCTTATCTGTTTTCGGGACAGGGGTCAGTGAGCAGTTCTTC. Residues: CASSLSVFGTGVSEQFF. The full variable domain, its missing parts supplied by reference TRBV11-3 and TRBJ2-1, is EAGVVQSPRYKIIEKKQPVAFWCNPISGHNTLYWYLQNLGQGPELLIRYENEEAVDDSQLPKDRFSAERLKGVDSTLKIQPAELGDSAVYLCASSLSVFGTGVSEQFFGPGTRLTVL.